These T cell receptor beta chains were read from a single sample in a study of T-cell memory formation after mild COVID-19. One entry per CDR3 protein results from TCRdb running MiXCR on the 5' RACE reads. The sample consists of roughly 600,000 distinct CDR3 sequences, roughly 18% of them appearing once. The sequenced sample consisted of PBMCs or a T cell subset sorted from them (not recorded which). The receptor source for this set is an adult woman who had mild COVID-19 (a few samples of this study predate the infection). Cell type and time point are not known. Each CDR3 is given with its conserved first and last residue. Each record gives: D gene, V gene, clone size, J gene, CDR3 DNA, CDR3 protein. A D gene is named only where the DNA matches it firmly. Only part of the rows carry a size: once, few, many, or a class if the clone is expanded.

D: TRBD1; V: TRBV18; size: NA; J: TRBJ1-1; DNA: TGTGCCAGCTCACCATTTGGGACAGTCGCGTCTGAAGCTTTCTTT; CDR3: CASSPFGTVASEAFF
D: TRBD2; V: TRBV20-1; size: NA; J: TRBJ2-7; DNA: TGCAGTGCTAGGAAAAGCACCGGGACTACACTAGGCGAGCAGTACTTC; CDR3: CSARKSTGTTLGEQYF
D: NA; V: TRBV7-2; size: few; J: TRBJ1-5; DNA: TGTGCCAGCAGCCTTCAGAGCGGGGATCAGCCCCAGCATTTT; CDR3: CASSLQSGDQPQHF
D: TRBD1; V: TRBV24-1; size: NA; J: TRBJ2-7; DNA: TGTGCCACCAGTACTTCTTCCAGGGGGCTCTACGAGCAGTACTTC; CDR3: CATSTSSRGLYEQYF
D: NA; V: TRBV20-1; size: NA; J: TRBJ1-1; DNA: TGCAGTGCTAGATTACAGGGCCCGAACACTGAAGCTTTCTTT; CDR3: CSARLQGPNTEAFF
D: NA; V: TRBV18; size: few; J: TRBJ1-1; DNA: TGTGCCAGCTCACCACCGGGAGGGGTGAACACTGAAGCTTTCTTT; CDR3: CASSPPGGVNTEAFF
D: NA; V: TRBV3-1; size: NA; J: TRBJ2-5; DNA: TGTGCCAGCAGCCAAGACGTCAGGACCCAGTACTTC; CDR3: CASSQDVRTQYF
D: NA; V: TRBV3-1; size: few; J: TRBJ2-7; DNA: TGTGCCAGCAGCCAAACGAGCCTTCAGCAGTACTTC; CDR3: CASSQTSLQQYF
D: NA; V: TRBV12-3/TRBV12-4; size: NA; J: TRBJ2-7; DNA: TGTGCCAGCGGATGGGGCTCCTACGAGCAGTACTTC; CDR3: CASGWGSYEQYF
D: NA; V: TRBV5-1; size: NA; J: TRBJ2-7; DNA: TGCGCCAGCAGCTTAATAGACACCTACGAGCAGTACTTC; CDR3: CASSLIDTYEQYF
D: NA; V: TRBV6-6; size: many; J: TRBJ2-7; DNA: TGTGCCAGCAGTTACGGGAATTACGAGCAGTACTTC; CDR3: CASSYGNYEQYF
D: NA; V: TRBV5-4; size: few; J: TRBJ1-2; DNA: TGTGCCAGCAGCGACGGACAGTATAACTATGGCTACACCTTC; CDR3: CASSDGQYNYGYTF
D: NA; V: TRBV30; size: few; J: TRBJ2-3; DNA: TGTGCCTGGAGTAGGACACACACAGATACGCAGTATTTT; CDR3: CAWSRTHTDTQYF
D: TRBD1; V: TRBV29-1; size: few; J: TRBJ1-2; DNA: TGCAGCGTTGACTGGGCAGGGGGAATAAATGGCTACACCTTC; CDR3: CSVDWAGGINGYTF
D: NA; V: TRBV14; size: NA; J: TRBJ1-6; DNA: TGTGCCAGCAGCCAAGATCACAGCAATTCACCCCTCCACTTT; CDR3: CASSQDHSNSPLHF
D: NA; V: TRBV5-5; size: few; J: TRBJ2-1; DNA: TGTGCCAGCAGCTTGTCTTGGCAGAGAAACAATGAGCAGTTCTTC; CDR3: CASSLSWQRNNEQFF
D: TRBD1; V: TRBV7-2; size: NA; J: TRBJ1-6; DNA: TGTGCCAGCAGCTTAGCGACAGGGGTTAGTTCACCCCTCCACTTT; CDR3: CASSLATGVSSPLHF
D: TRBD2; V: TRBV4-3; size: NA; J: TRBJ2-3; DNA: TGCGCCAGCAGCCAAGAATTAGCGGGAGGACCAGATACGCAGTATTTT; CDR3: CASSQELAGGPDTQYF
D: NA; V: TRBV29-1; size: NA; J: TRBJ2-7; DNA: TGCAGCGTTACAGGGATCGGAGAGCAGTACTTC; CDR3: CSVTGIGEQYF
D: NA; V: TRBV12-3/TRBV12-4; size: many; J: TRBJ2-2; DNA: TGTGCCAGCAGTTTACGGCCAGGCTCCACCGGGGAGCTGTTTTTT; CDR3: CASSLRPGSTGELFF
D: TRBD2; V: TRBV4-1; size: many; J: TRBJ2-1; DNA: TGCGCCAGCAGCCAAGGTAGCGGGGGGTACAATGAGCAGTTCTTC; CDR3: CASSQGSGGYNEQFF
D: NA; V: TRBV19; size: few; J: TRBJ2-5; DNA: TGTGCCAGTAGTATAGGCGGCTACCCGCGTGAGACCCAGTACTTC; CDR3: CASSIGGYPRETQYF
D: TRBD2; V: TRBV20-1; size: NA; J: TRBJ2-3; DNA: TGCAGTGCCTCGACTAGCCACGGAACCACAGATACGCAGTATTTT; CDR3: CSASTSHGTTDTQYF
D: NA; V: TRBV24-1; size: few; J: TRBJ2-5; DNA: TGTGCCACCAGTGATGAAGGGTCCAGGGAGACCCAGTACTTC; CDR3: CATSDEGSRETQYF